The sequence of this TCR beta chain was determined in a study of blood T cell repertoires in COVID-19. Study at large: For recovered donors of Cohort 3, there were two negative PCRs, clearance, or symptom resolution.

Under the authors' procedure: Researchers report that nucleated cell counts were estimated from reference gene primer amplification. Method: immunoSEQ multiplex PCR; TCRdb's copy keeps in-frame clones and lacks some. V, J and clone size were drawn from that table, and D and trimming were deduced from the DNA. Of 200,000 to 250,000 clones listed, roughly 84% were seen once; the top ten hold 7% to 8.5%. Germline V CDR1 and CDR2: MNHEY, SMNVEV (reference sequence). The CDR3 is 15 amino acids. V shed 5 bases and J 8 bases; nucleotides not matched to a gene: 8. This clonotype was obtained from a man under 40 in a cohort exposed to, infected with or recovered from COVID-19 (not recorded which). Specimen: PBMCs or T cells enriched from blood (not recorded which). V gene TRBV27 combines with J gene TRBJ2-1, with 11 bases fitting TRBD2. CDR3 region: CASSEIAGGPDEQFF. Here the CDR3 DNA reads TGTGCCAGCAGTGAAATAGCGGGAGGGCCGGATGAGCAGTTCTTC.